What follows describes a single T cell receptor (beta chain). Its antigen is unidentified. The sample belongs to a study of cytomegalovirus exposure and HLA in healthy donors. Whole-study findings and limits: The HLA-A and HLA-B alleles of most subjects were reportedly predicted accurately from TCR beta sequences. The study labeled 164 TCR beta chains cytomegalovirus-associated. CMV antigen specificity was confirmed in vitro for three CMV-associated chains. In a later analysis, compared with equally common non-associated chains, HLA-associated beta chains were more expanded.

The PCR employed 60 Vbeta primers together with 13 Jbeta primers. Assay: immunoSEQ multiplex PCR; the TCRdb copy retains only in-frame clones and omits some. The table has around 150,000 clones, approximately 88% seen once. The sequence was collected from a woman between 18 and 29 years old in good health and CMV-seronegative. Sequenced: PBMCs.

Written as DNA, the CDR3 is TGTGCCAGCAGCCAAGATACAGGGCGGAACACTGAAGCTTTCTTT. This translates into CASSQDTGRNTEAFF. The chain couples TRBV4-2 to TRBJ1-1, with D tentatively TRBD1 (6 bases). Germline V gene sequence: CDR1 LGHNA, CDR2 YNFKEQ. Trimming stripped 0 bases from V and 1 base from J, with 9 bases between. The CDR3 contains 15 residues.